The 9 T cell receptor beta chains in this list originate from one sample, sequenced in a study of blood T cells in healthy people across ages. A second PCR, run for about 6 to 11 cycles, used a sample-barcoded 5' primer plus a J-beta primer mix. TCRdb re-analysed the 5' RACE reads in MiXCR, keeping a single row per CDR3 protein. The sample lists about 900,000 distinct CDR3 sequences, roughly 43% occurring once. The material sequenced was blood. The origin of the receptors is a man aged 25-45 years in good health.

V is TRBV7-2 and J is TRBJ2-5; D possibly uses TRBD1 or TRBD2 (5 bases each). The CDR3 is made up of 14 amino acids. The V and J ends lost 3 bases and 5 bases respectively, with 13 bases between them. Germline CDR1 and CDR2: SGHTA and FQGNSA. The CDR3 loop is CASSFVGASETQYF. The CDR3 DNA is TGTGCCAGCAGCTTCGTCGGGGCCTCTGAGACCCAGTACTTC.

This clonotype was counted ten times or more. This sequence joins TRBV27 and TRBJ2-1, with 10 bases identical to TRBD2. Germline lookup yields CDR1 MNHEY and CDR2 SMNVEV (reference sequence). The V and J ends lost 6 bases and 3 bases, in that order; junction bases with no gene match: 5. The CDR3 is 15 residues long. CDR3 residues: CASSLSGGDYNEQFF. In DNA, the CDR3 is TGTGCCAGCAGCCTGAGCGGGGGGGACTACAATGAGCAGTTCTTC.

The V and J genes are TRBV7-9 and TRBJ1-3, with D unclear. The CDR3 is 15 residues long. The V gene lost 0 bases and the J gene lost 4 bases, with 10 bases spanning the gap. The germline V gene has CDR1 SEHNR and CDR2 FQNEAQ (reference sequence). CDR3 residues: CASSLAYGVGNTIYF. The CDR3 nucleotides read TGTGCCAGCAGCTTAGCGTACGGGGTCGGAAACACCATATATTTT.

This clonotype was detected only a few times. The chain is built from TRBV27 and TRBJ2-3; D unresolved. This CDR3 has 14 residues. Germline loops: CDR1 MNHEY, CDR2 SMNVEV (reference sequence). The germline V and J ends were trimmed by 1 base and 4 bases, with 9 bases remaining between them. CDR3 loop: CASSLFSSADTQYF. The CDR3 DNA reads TGTGCCAGCAGTTTATTTAGCTCGGCAGATACGCAGTATTTT.

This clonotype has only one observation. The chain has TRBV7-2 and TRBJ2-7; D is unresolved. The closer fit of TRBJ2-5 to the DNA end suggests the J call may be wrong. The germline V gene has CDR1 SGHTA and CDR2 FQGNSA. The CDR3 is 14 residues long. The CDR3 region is CASSLGPGEVTQYF. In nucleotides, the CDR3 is TGTGCCAGCAGCTTAGGTCCTGGGGAAGTGACCCAGTACTTC.

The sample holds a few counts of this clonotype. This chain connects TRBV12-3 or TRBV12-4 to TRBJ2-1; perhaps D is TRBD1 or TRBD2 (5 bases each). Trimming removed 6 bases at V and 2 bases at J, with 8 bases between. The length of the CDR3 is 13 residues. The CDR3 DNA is TGTGCCAGCAGAGAGGGGACCTACAATGAGCAGTTCTTC. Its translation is CASREGTYNEQFF.

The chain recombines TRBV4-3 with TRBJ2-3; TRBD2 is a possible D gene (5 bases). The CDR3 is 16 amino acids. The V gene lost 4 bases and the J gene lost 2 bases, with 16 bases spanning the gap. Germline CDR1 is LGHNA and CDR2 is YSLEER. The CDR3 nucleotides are TGCGCCAGCAGCCCGTACCCCCTGAGGGTCACAGATACGCAGTATTTT. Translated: CASSPYPLRVTDTQYF.

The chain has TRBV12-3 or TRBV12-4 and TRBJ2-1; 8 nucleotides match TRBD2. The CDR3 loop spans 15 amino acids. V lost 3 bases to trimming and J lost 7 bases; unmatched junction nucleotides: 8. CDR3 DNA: TGTGCCAGCAGTTTGGAGGCGGGGGGATTGAATGAGCAGTTCTTC. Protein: CASSLEAGGLNEQFF.

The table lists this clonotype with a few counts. The CDR3 nucleotides are TGTGCCTTCCATCGACAGGGGGAGGAAGATACGCAGTATTTT. This codes for CAFHRQGEEDTQYF. The chain has TRBV30 and TRBJ2-3, with 9 nucleotides matching TRBD1. The V and J ends lost 7 bases and 5 bases, in that order; junction bases with no gene match: 10. Germline V gene sequence: CDR1 GTSNPN, CDR2 SVGIG (reference sequence). The CDR3 has 14 amino acids. Looking up the rest from reference TRBV30 and TRBJ2-3 gives the full variable domain: SQTIHQWPATLVQPVGSPLSLECTVEGTSNPNLYWYRQAAGRGLQLLFYSVGIGQISSEVPQNLSASRPQDRQFILSSKKLLLSDSGFYLCAFHRQGEEDTQYFGPGTRLTVL.